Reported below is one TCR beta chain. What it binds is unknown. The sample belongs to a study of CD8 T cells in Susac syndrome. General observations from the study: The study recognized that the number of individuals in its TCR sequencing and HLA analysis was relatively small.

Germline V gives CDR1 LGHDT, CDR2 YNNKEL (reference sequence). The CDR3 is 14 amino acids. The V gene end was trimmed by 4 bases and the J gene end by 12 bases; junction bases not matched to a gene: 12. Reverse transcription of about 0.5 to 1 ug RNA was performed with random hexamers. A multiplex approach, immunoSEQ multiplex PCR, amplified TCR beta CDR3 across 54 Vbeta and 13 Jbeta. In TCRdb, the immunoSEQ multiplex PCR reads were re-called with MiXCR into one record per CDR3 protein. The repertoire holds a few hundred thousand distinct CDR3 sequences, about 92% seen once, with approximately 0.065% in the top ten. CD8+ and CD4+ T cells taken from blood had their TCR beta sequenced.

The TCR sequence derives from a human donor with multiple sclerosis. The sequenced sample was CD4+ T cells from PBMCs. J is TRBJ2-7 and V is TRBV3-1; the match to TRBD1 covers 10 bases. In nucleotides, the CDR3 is TGTGCCAGCAGCCCTGGGACAGGGGCCTGGGAGTGGTACTTC. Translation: CASSPGTGAWEWYF.